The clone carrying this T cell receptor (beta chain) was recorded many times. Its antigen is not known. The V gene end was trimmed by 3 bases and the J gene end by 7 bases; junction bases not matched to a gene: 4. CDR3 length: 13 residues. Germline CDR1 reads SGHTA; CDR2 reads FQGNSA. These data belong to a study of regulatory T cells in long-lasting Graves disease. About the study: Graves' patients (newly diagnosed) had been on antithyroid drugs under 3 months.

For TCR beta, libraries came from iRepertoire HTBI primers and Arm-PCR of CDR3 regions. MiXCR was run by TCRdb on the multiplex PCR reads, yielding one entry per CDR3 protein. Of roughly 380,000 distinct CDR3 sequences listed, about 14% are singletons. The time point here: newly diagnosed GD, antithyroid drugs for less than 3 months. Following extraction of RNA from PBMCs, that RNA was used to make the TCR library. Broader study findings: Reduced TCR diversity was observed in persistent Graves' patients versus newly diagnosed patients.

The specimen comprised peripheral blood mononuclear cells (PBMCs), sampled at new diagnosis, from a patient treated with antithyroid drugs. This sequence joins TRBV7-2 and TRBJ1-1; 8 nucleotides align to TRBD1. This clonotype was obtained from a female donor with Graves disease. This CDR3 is CASSLQGANEAFF. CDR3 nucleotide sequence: TGTGCCAGCAGCTTGCAGGGGGCAAATGAAGCTTTCTTT.